A single sample is the source of the 8 T cell receptor beta chains below, sequenced in a study of cytomegalovirus exposure and HLA in healthy donors. PCR used 60 Vbeta primers and 13 Jbeta primers. TCRdb's table, derived via immunoSEQ multiplex PCR, lists solely in-frame clones and lacks some. The table lists 200,000 to 250,000 clones, roughly 85% of them singletons. What was sequenced was PBMCs. These receptor sequences come from a girl aged 2 to 10 in good health and CMV-seronegative.

The J gene is TRBJ1-1, the V gene TRBV5-8; D is possibly TRBD1 (6 bases). This CDR3 region has 15 residues. CDR1 and CDR2 from the germline V gene are SGHTS and YDEGEE. Trimming removed 0 bases at V and 0 bases at J, with 9 bases between. CDR3 protein: CASSLAWTVNTEAFF. CDR3 bases: TGTGCCAGCAGCTTGGCCTGGACAGTGAACACTGAAGCTTTCTTT.

J is TRBJ2-3 and V is TRBV25-1, with a tentative D call TRBD1 (5 bases). This CDR3 region has 15 residues. Germline lookup yields CDR1 MGHDK and CDR2 SYGVNS. The V end lost 2 bases, the J end lost 0 bases, and 9 bases lay between the germline ends. The CDR3 loop reads CASSEQGLSTDTQYF. The CDR3 DNA reads TGTGCCAGCAGTGAACAGGGTCTTAGCACAGATACGCAGTATTTT.

The rearrangement uses TRBV6-1 and TRBJ1-5; a possible D gene is TRBD1 (6 bases). Trimming shortened V by 8 bases and J by 1 base, and 12 bases separated the two germline ends. Germline values: CDR1 MNHNS, CDR2 SASEGT. The CDR3 consists of 14 residues. CDR3 nucleotide sequence: TGTGCCAGCCATAGACAGGCGAGCAATCAGCCCCAGCATTTT. It yields the protein CASHRQASNQPQHF.

The gene calls are TRBV29-1 and TRBJ1-2; weak D call: TRBD1 (6 bases). Between the trimmed V and J ends, which lost 4 bases and 3 bases, there was a span of 24 bases. This CDR3 is built from 17 residues. Germline V gives CDR1 SQVTM, CDR2 ANQGSEA. The CDR3 loop is CSVALLGRGAAYYGYTF. DNA of the CDR3: TGCAGCGTTGCACTTCTCGGTCGGGGGGCTGCATACTATGGCTACACCTTC.

The rearrangement joins TRBV27 to TRBJ1-1; D is possibly TRBD1 (6 bases). CDR1 and CDR2 from the germline V gene are MNHEY and SMNVEV (reference sequence). Deletions cut 5 bases from V and 3 bases from J, with 13 bases between. The CDR3 contains 14 residues. The CDR3 coding sequence is TGTGCCAGCAGTGGAGCAGGGGTGGACACTGAAGCTTTCTTT. Translation gives CASSGAGVDTEAFF.

The chain uses TRBV7-9 and TRBJ2-2; 8 positions agree with TRBD1. The germline gives CDR1 SEHNR, CDR2 FQNEAQ (reference sequence). After removal of 5 bases from V and 3 bases from J, the junction contained 8 bases not matched to a gene. There are 16 residues in the CDR3. Written as DNA, the CDR3 is TGTGCCAGCAGCGTTCCGGGACAGGCCTACACCGGGGAGCTGTTTTTT. Amino acids: CASSVPGQAYTGELFF.

The chain carries TRBV6-5 and TRBJ2-3; D may be TRBD2 (6 bases). Germline-derived CDR1 and CDR2 are MNHEY and SVGAGI. Trimming pared 3 bases from V and 3 bases from J, leaving 13 bases between. The CDR3 runs 15 residues. The CDR3 region is CASSYSRGITDTQYF. The CDR3, as DNA: TGTGCCAGCAGTTATTCCCGGGGGATAACAGATACGCAGTATTTT.

The rearrangement uses TRBV6-4 and TRBJ2-2; D unresolved. CDR3 length equals 14 residues. The V end lost 6 bases, the J end lost 1 base, and 9 bases lay between the germline ends. Germline CDR1 MRHNA, CDR2 SNTAGT. This CDR3 reads CASRATVNTGELFF. DNA for the CDR3: TGTGCCAGCAGAGCTACAGTGAACACCGGGGAGCTGTTTTTT.